This entry concerns a single TCR beta chain. These data originate in a study of PD-1 blockade in classical Hodgkin lymphoma. This sample's time point: newly diagnosed, previously untreated cHL patient sample. Peripheral samples used as comparators were newly diagnosed, untreated classical Hodgkin lymphoma PBMCs. Using immunoSEQ multiplex PCR, the repertoire was profiled, and TCRdb retains in-frame clones only, with some absent. The profile covers about 17,000 clones, with about 93% appearing a single time and 6.9% taken by the ten largest. The TCR comes from a human donor with classical Hodgkin lymphoma. Sequencing was performed on peripheral blood mononuclear cells (PBMCs).

DNA for the CDR3: TGTGCCAGCAGCTTTGGTGCAGGGGATAGCAATCAGCCCCAGCATTTT. It codes for CASSFGAGDSNQPQHF. This rearrangement joins TRBV7-9 to TRBJ1-5; a weak D match, TRBD1 (6 bases). The CDR3 has 16 amino acids. Germline CDR1 reads SEHNR; CDR2 reads FQNEAQ (reference sequence). V lost 3 bases and J lost 0, with 12 bases in between. Drawing the rest from reference TRBV7-9 and TRBJ1-5, the complete variable domain is DTGVSQNPRHKITKRGQNVTFRCDPISEHNRLYWYRQTLGQGPEFLTYFQNEAQLEKSRLLSDRFSAERPKGSFSTLEIQRTEQGDSAMYLCASSFGAGDSNQPQHFGDGTRLSIL.